This T cell receptor (beta chain) came from a study of T cell responses to AZD1222 COVID-19 vaccine. Study-wide results and caveats: Dominant CD4 TCR responses targeted spike regions 160-218 and 743-854.

CDR1 is SGHKS, CDR2 YYEKEE, per germline (reference sequence). J was trimmed by 7 bases and V by 4 bases; bases with no gene match: 6. The CDR3 has 14 residues. Turning to this clone: Its antigen remains unidentified.

The assay was immunoSEQ multiplex PCR, and TCRdb's table has in-frame clones only and misses some. The table records about 130,000 clones, 85% to 90% of them present only once. The J gene is TRBJ2-3, the V gene TRBV5-5; TRBD2 matches 10 bases. Sample: peripheral blood, taken on day 0 of AZD1222 vaccination. The origin of this receptor is an adult in good health. CDR3 amino acids: CASSGGTSVNTQYF. The CDR3 DNA reads as TGTGCCAGCAGCGGCGGGACTAGCGTGAATACGCAGTATTTT.